The clone carrying this T cell receptor beta chain came up once. This CDR3 comprises 16 residues. V shed 0 bases, J shed 2 bases, and the junction held 6 bases outside the gene matches. Germline V gene sequence: CDR1 LGHNA, CDR2 YSLEER. This sample was taken from a study of control samples from healthy donors and cancer patients. Generated by immunoSEQ multiplex PCR, the TCRdb table keeps only in-frame clones and is missing some. The table lists 90,000 to 150,000 clones, approximately 90% of them singletons, with 7.8% in the top ten. The sequence came from a woman in her late teens or twenties in good health. The chain uses TRBV4-3 and TRBJ1-1, with 7 bases matching TRBD1. Sequencing was carried out using blood. The CDR3 sequence is CASSQDQGGLNTEAFF. CDR3 DNA sequence: TGCGCCAGCAGCCAAGATCAGGGGGGGCTAAACACTGAAGCTTTCTTT.